This is a list of T cell receptor beta chains from one sample in a study of blood T cells in healthy people across ages. TCRdb redid the calling of the 5' RACE reads with MiXCR, one entry per CDR3 protein. The profile shows some 1.5 million distinct CDR3 sequences, approximately 30% of them singletons. Input material: blood. The receptors come from a woman under 40 in good health. CDR3s include the opening cysteine and the closing phenylalanine or tryptophan. D genes are given only for firm matches. Clone size is shown for a subset of rows, as once, few, many or a class of expanded clone.

j_call	d_call	clone_size	v_call	cdr3_nt	cdr3_aa
TRBJ1-5	TRBD1	few	TRBV20-1	TGCAGTGCTAAGAGGGACAGGGGGACCAATCAGCCCCAGCATTTT	CSAKRDRGTNQPQHF
TRBJ1-1	NA	few	TRBV6-2/TRBV6-3	TGTGCCAGCAGTTACTCGCGTTCTCGTGGGCGGGGGAACACTGAAGCTTTCTTT	CASSYSRSRGRGNTEAFF
TRBJ2-5	TRBD1	few	TRBV12-3/TRBV12-4	TGTGCCAGCAGGCCCGGGACAGGTAGCCAAGAGACCCAGTACTTC	CASRPGTGSQETQYF
TRBJ1-4	NA	NA	TRBV15	TGTGCCACCAGCAGGGGCCCTGGACAGCCTAATGAAAAACTGTTTTTT	CATSRGPGQPNEKLFF
TRBJ2-5	NA	NA	TRBV7-9	TGTGCCGGCAGCTTGGCACAGGGTAGCTACAATGAGCAGTACTTC	CAGSLAQGSYNEQYF
TRBJ2-7	NA	few	TRBV5-1	TGCGCCAGCAGCTTCACGACAGATTACGAGCAGTACTTC	CASSFTTDYEQYF
TRBJ2-4	TRBD2	NA	TRBV7-2	TGTGCCAGCAGCTTGGGGCTAGCGGAGAATATAGCCAAAAACATTCGGTACTTC	CASSLGLAENIAKNIRYF
TRBJ2-1	NA	NA	TRBV7-9	TGTGCCAGCAAGGCACCAGAGGGCAATGAGCAGTTCTTC	CASKAPEGNEQFF
TRBJ2-5	TRBD2	few	TRBV11-2	TGTGCCAGCCCCAACCCCCTAGCGGGGGAGAAAGAGACCCAGTACTTC	CASPNPLAGEKETQYF
TRBJ2-1	NA	NA	TRBV5-5	TGTGCCAGCAGCTCAAGAAGGGGGGCCCATAACAATGAGCAGTTCTTC	CASSSRRGAHNNEQFF
TRBJ2-3	TRBD2	NA	TRBV7-2	TGTGCCAGCAGACCGGGACTAGCCTGGACAGATACGCAGTATTTT	CASRPGLAWTDTQYF
TRBJ2-1	NA	NA	TRBV11-2	TGTGCCAGCAGCTTAGAAAGAGGAAGTCTCACCTACAATGAGCAGTTCTTC	CASSLERGSLTYNEQFF
TRBJ1-2	NA	many	TRBV6-5	TGTGCCAGCAGTTACTCGGGGGGCTATGGCTACACCTTC	CASSYSGGYGYTF
TRBJ2-5	NA	many	TRBV20-1	TGCAGTGCTTCGAACGAGAACCAAGAGACCCAGTACTTC	CSASNENQETQYF
TRBJ2-3	TRBD2	few	TRBV10-3	TGTGCCATCAGGGTAGCGGGGTGGAGAGATACGCAGTATTTT	CAIRVAGWRDTQYF
TRBJ2-4	NA	few	TRBV10-3	TGTGCCATCAGGCCCGGAGAGGGGAACATTCAGTACTTC	CAIRPGEGNIQYF
TRBJ1-2	NA	NA	TRBV20-1	TGCAGTGCTCCCCCCGAGGGGTTGGGAGGCTACACCTTC	CSAPPEGLGGYTF
TRBJ2-7	NA	many	TRBV7-2	TGTGCCAGCACCATGGCACGGGTCTTTAGGGAGCAGTACTTC	CASTMARVFREQYF
TRBJ2-7	NA	once	TRBV30	TGTGCCTGGGGGGACGGAACCTACGAGCAGTACTTC	CAWGDGTYEQYF
TRBJ2-1	NA	NA	TRBV7-2	TGTGCCAGCAGCTCCTGGGGGACCAACCCGAACAATGGGCAGTTCTTC	CASSSWGTNPNNGQFF
TRBJ2-7	NA	many	TRBV5-5	TGTGCCAGCAGCCCCATGACCTACGAGCAGTACTTC	CASSPMTYEQYF
TRBJ2-1	NA	few	TRBV4-1	TGCGCCAGCAGCCAAGACTGGATTGGCGATGAGCAGTTCTTC	CASSQDWIGDEQFF
TRBJ2-3	NA	NA	TRBV3-1	TGTGCCAGCAGCATAGGACCTTCAGATACGCAGTATTTT	CASSIGPSDTQYF
TRBJ2-7	NA	NA	TRBV21-1	TGTGCCAGCAGCAATAGATGCGGAATCCAGGTCCACTACGAGCAGTACTTC	CASSNRCGIQVHYEQYF
TRBJ2-1	NA	many	TRBV6-4	TGTGCCAGCAGTGCGTCCGGCCGGGGATACAATGAGCAGTTCTTC	CASSASGRGYNEQFF
TRBJ1-2	TRBD1	few	TRBV12-3/TRBV12-4	TGTGCCAGCAGTTTAAGGGGGACAGGGAATCGCTACACCTTC	CASSLRGTGNRYTF
TRBJ2-7	NA	NA	TRBV6-5	TGTGCCAGCAGTTTGGACAGTTATTCCTACGAGCAGTACTTC	CASSLDSYSYEQYF
TRBJ2-1	NA	NA	TRBV3-1	TGTGCCAGCAGCCATGATGGGGAGCAGTTCTTC	CASSHDGEQFF
TRBJ1-2	NA	few	TRBV2	TGTGCCAGCAGTGATTCACCTAACTATGGCTACACCTTC	CASSDSPNYGYTF
TRBJ2-3	NA	NA	TRBV5-1	TGCGCCAGCAGCTTGGAGCTAGACCTTAGCACAGATACGCAGTATTTT	CASSLELDLSTDTQYF
TRBJ2-5	NA	NA	TRBV10-3	TGTGCCATCAGCCCACGGAGGGATGAGCAGTACTTC	CAISPRRDEQYF
TRBJ1-4	NA	NA	TRBV12-3/TRBV12-4	TGTGCCAGCAGTCCACAAGAAGGGGCACTTATGGAAAAACTGTTTTTT	CASSPQEGALMEKLFF
TRBJ2-5	NA	NA	TRBV12-3/TRBV12-4	TGTGCCAGCAGTTTATTAGAGACCCAGAACTTC	CASSLLETQNF
TRBJ2-1	TRBD2	few	TRBV4-3	TGCGCCAGCAGCCGCGACCCTACTAGCGGGAGGAAGGAGCAGTTCTTC	CASSRDPTSGRKEQFF
TRBJ2-7	NA	many	TRBV7-2	TGTGCCAGCAGCTTAGCTGTCACCGCCGCCTACGAGCAGTACTTC	CASSLAVTAAYEQYF
TRBJ2-4	TRBD1	NA	TRBV7-9	TGTGCCAGCAGCCGGGACAGGAGGGGGAGAGAGGCCAAAAACATTCAGTACTTC	CASSRDRRGREAKNIQYF
TRBJ2-3	NA	NA	TRBV5-1	TGCGCCAGCAGACAAAACACAGATACGCAGTATTTT	CASRQNTDTQYF
TRBJ2-7	NA	NA	TRBV25-1	TGTGCCAGCAGTGGTAGTGGCTTATCCTACGAGCAGTACTTC	CASSGSGLSYEQYF
TRBJ2-1	NA	NA	TRBV7-3	TGTGCCAGCAGCTGGGGGGCTCGGAATGAGCAGTTCTTC	CASSWGARNEQFF
TRBJ2-5	NA	NA	TRBV28	TGTGCCACCCGGGGGGCTGGAGGGACCCAGTACTTC	CATRGAGGTQYF
TRBJ1-4	NA	few	TRBV29-1	TGCAGCGTGAAGCTTGATCTAGCAACTAATGAAAAACTGTTTTTT	CSVKLDLATNEKLFF
TRBJ2-7	NA	many	TRBV12-3/TRBV12-4	TGTGCCAGCTGCTCGGCTGGCGGCACCTACGAGCAGTACTTC	CASCSAGGTYEQYF
TRBJ2-1	TRBD2	NA	TRBV13	TGTGCCAACAGCACACAACTAGCGGGGGGGATTTACAATGAGCAGTTCTTC	CANSTQLAGGIYNEQFF
TRBJ1-2	NA	NA	TRBV20-1	TGCAGTGCCCCTGGGACCTTCTCTAACTATGGCTACACCTTC	CSAPGTFSNYGYTF
TRBJ2-3	NA	few	TRBV7-9	TGTGCCAGCAGCCGATCACGCCCAAGTGGGTTGCGCACAGATACGCAGTATTTT	CASSRSRPSGLRTDTQYF
TRBJ2-7	NA	NA	TRBV2	TGTGCCAGCAGTGGATCGGGGAGCTCCTACAATGAGCAGTACTTC	CASSGSGSSYNEQYF
TRBJ2-6	NA	few	TRBV7-9	TGTGCCAGCAGCGGCCAGGGAATTGGGGCCAACGTCCTGACTTTC	CASSGQGIGANVLTF
TRBJ1-1	NA	NA	TRBV5-6	TGTGCCAGCAGCTTGTTCGGGGCTAACACTGAAGCTTTCTTT	CASSLFGANTEAFF
TRBJ1-6	NA	many	TRBV12-5	TGTGCTAGTGGTTTGGTGTTGCACAGGGATTATAATTCACCCCTCCACTTT	CASGLVLHRDYNSPLHF
TRBJ1-2	NA	many	TRBV20-1	TGCAGTGCTAGTTTGCCCGGAACTAACTATGGCTACACCTTC	CSASLPGTNYGYTF
TRBJ2-5	NA	NA	TRBV6-5	TGTGCCAGCAGTCGGGTTAGGGGCGGAGCACAGACCCAGTACTTC	CASSRVRGGAQTQYF
TRBJ1-2	NA	NA	TRBV7-9	TGTGCCAGCAGCTCAATCAGCTATGGCTACACCTTC	CASSSISYGYTF
TRBJ2-3	NA	NA	TRBV12-3/TRBV12-4	TGTGCCAGCTGCCTGGAGGTGGATAGCACAGATGCGCAGTATTTT	CASCLEVDSTDAQYF